The 25 T cell receptor beta chains below were found in one sample sequenced in a study of patients and donors after allogeneic stem cell transplantation (dated by TCRdb to the early 2020s). Library prep was done by RT-PCR. The instrument was a NextSeq 550. Starting from the raw public reads, TCRdb applied fastp trimming at Q25, assembled clones with MiXCR and retained in-frame beta chains. Each entry merges the rows of one CDR3 protein and shows their most common DNA and genes. Counted in this sample were about a million distinct CDR3 sequences; around 17% of them appeared once. The ten biggest clones cover 6% of the sample. Sequenced material: blood, either unsorted or a sorted T cell fraction (not recorded which). Receptor source: a human donor who was either an allogeneic HSCT recipient or a stem cell or donor lymphocyte infusion donor (not recorded which). It is not recorded whose cells these are; they may come from a transplant donor.

A few counts support this clonotype. The V and J genes are TRBV4-3 and TRBJ1-6; 8 nucleotides line up with TRBD1. This CDR3 spans 15 amino acids. V lost 4 bases to trimming and J lost 7 bases; unmatched junction nucleotides: 6. Germline V gene data show CDR1 as LGHNA and CDR2 as YSLEER. CDR3 DNA sequence: TGCGCCAGCAGCCGCGACAGGGGCGGAAATTCACCCCTCCACTTT. It is translated as CASSRDRGGNSPLHF.

This clonotype was detected a few times. The chain carries TRBV6-5 and TRBJ1-1; D is unresolved. The germline V and J ends were trimmed by 2 bases and 0 bases, with 13 bases remaining between them. CDR1 and CDR2 (germline): MNHEY, SVGAGI. This CDR3 has 16 residues. Written as DNA, the CDR3 is TGTGCCAGCAGTTACAGGGCGAACCCATTGAACACTGAAGCTTTCTTT. Protein: CASSYRANPLNTEAFF.

There are a few counts of this clonotype. The chain couples TRBV6-1 to TRBJ2-1; 11 bases map to TRBD2. CDR1 and CDR2 from the germline V gene are MNHNS and SASEGT. V lost 2 bases and J lost 7; bases outside the gene matches: 4. This CDR3 has 15 residues. The CDR3 DNA follows: TGTGCCAGCAGTGAATCGAGACTAGCGGGAAATGAGCAGTTCTTC. This translates into CASSESRLAGNEQFF.

This clonotype has only a few counts. The gene calls are TRBV7-8 and TRBJ2-1; 8 positions agree with TRBD2. Germline CDR1 SGHVS, CDR2 FQNEAQ. V shed 5 bases and J 7 bases; nucleotides not matched to a gene: 16. The CDR3 runs 17 residues. The CDR3 coding sequence is TGTGCCAGCAGCGGGACTCTTCGGCGGACTAGCAGTAATGAGCAGTTCTTC. Its translation: CASSGTLRRTSSNEQFF.

This clonotype occurred a few times. The chain recombines TRBV3-1 with TRBJ1-1; the D is unclear. The ends were cut back, 0 bases at V and 0 bases at J, with 8 bases in the middle. There are 15 residues in the CDR3. CDR1 LGHDT and CDR2 YNNKEL come from the germline V gene (reference sequence). The CDR3 protein is CASSQESGVNTEAFF. The CDR3 DNA sequence: TGTGCCAGCAGCCAAGAATCGGGAGTGAACACTGAAGCTTTCTTT.

This clonotype appeared a single time. The chain recombines TRBV27 with TRBJ2-7; 8 bases align to TRBD1. This CDR3 region has 12 residues. Germline V gene lookup returns CDR1 MNHEY and CDR2 SMNVEV (reference sequence). Losses at the gene ends were 8 bases for V and 7 bases for J; bases not matched to a gene: 7. CDR3 amino acids: CASRDRSWEQYF. The CDR3 region has the DNA TGTGCCAGCCGGGACAGGTCTTGGGAGCAGTACTTC.

DNA for the CDR3: TGCAGCGTCTGGCAGGTTACACTCACAGATACGCAGTATTTT. Amino acids: CSVWQVTLTDTQYF. The chain carries TRBV29-1 and TRBJ2-3; D uncertain. The CDR3 covers 14 residues. Trimming cost V 6 bases and J 2 bases, with 15 bases left between them. The germline gives CDR1 SQVTM, CDR2 ANQGSEA.

The chain has TRBV19 and TRBJ1-6, with 8 bases aligning to TRBD1. This CDR3 is built from 15 residues. V lost 7 bases, J lost 4 bases, and 6 bases stayed unmatched. The germline V gene encodes CDR1 LNHDA and CDR2 SQIVND (reference sequence). CDR3 nucleotides: TGTGCCAGTAAAGGACAGGGATTATATAATTCACCCCTCCACTTT. Its protein is CASKGQGLYNSPLHF.

In its sample, this clonotype was seen a few times. V and J are TRBV29-1 and TRBJ2-7, with a tentative D call TRBD2 (6 bases). This CDR3 region has 14 residues. The germline CDR1 and CDR2 sequences are SQVTM and ANQGSEA. V lost 1 base and J lost 4, with 14 bases in between. DNA for the CDR3: TGCAGCGTTGAAGGAGGCCAGGGAGGATACGAGCAGTACTTC. Encoded protein: CSVEGGQGGYEQYF.

This clonotype was counted between two and nine times. At one end, the junction sequence differs from germline, possibly due to a read error. The chain carries TRBV29-1 and TRBJ2-7, with 8 bases that match TRBD2. The CDR3 runs 13 residues. Per the germline V gene, CDR1 is SQVTM and CDR2 is ANQGSEA. The CDR3 sequence: CSVAGLDSYEQYF. The CDR3 DNA is TGTAGCGTTGCGGGACTAGACTCCTACGAGCAGTACTTC.

This clonotype occurred a few times. The CDR3 protein is CSAREWGLAGPIYEQYF. The CDR3 DNA sequence: TGCAGTGCTAGAGAATGGGGTCTAGCGGGGCCCATCTACGAGCAGTACTTC. This chain uses TRBV20-1 with TRBJ2-7, with 9 bases aligning to TRBD2. Germline assignment: CDR1 DFQATT and CDR2 SNEGSKA (reference sequence). V shed 0 bases, J shed 3 bases, and the junction held 12 bases outside the gene matches. The CDR3 is 17 residues long.

This clonotype was counted between two and nine times. The J gene is TRBJ2-1, the V gene TRBV6-5; TRBD2 might be the D (6 bases). Germline V lookup: CDR1 MNHEY, CDR2 SVGAGI. Trimming took off 1 base at V and 5 bases at J, with 9 bases between the two ends. The CDR3 covers 14 residues. This CDR3 is CASSYFGGDNEQFF. The DNA of the CDR3 is TGTGCCAGCAGTTACTTTGGAGGGGACAATGAGCAGTTCTTC.

J is TRBJ2-1 and V is TRBV4-2, with 14 bases that match TRBD2. V lost 3 bases to trimming and J lost 10 bases; unmatched junction nucleotides: 8. Germline assignment: CDR1 LGHNA and CDR2 YNFKEQ. This CDR3 is built from 16 residues. The CDR3 nucleotides are TGTGCCAGCAGCCAGGATAAGGGACTAGCGGGAGTCGAGCAGTTCTTC. Protein product: CASSQDKGLAGVEQFF.

This clonotype came up a few times. V gene TRBV9 combines with J gene TRBJ1-3; TRBD1 is a possible D gene (6 bases). Germline-derived CDR1 and CDR2 are SGDLS and YYNGEE. Trimming removed 0 bases from V and 0 bases from J, with 10 bases in between. The CDR3 covers 16 residues. Written as DNA, the CDR3 is TGTGCCAGCAGCGTAGGAACAGGGACCTCTGGAAACACCATATATTTT. This codes for CASSVGTGTSGNTIYF.

The CDR3 DNA reads TGTGCCAGCAGCGGTTCTGCAGGATCAACCCGGGAGCTGTTTTTT. Its translation: CASSGSAGSTRELFF. V is TRBV7-2 and J is TRBJ2-2; D gene ambiguous. The CDR3 is 15 amino acids. V lost 5 bases and J lost 9, with 19 bases in between. Germline CDR1 SGHTA, CDR2 FQGNSA. The full variable domain, completed using reference TRBV7-2 and TRBJ2-2, is GAGVSQSPSNKVTEKGKDVELRCDPISGHTALYWYRQSLGQGLEFLIYFQGNSAPDKSGLPSDRFSAERTGGSVSTLTIQRTQQEDSAVYLCASSGSAGSTRELFFGEGSRLTVL.

This clonotype was observed a few times. The chain recombines TRBV27 with TRBJ1-2; possible D gene TRBD1, 5 bases. Looked up from germline, CDR1 is MNHEY and CDR2 is SMNVEV (reference sequence). The V gene lost 2 bases and the J gene lost 8 bases, with 12 bases spanning the gap. CDR3 size: 13 residues. The CDR3 nucleotides are TGTGCCAGCAGTTTAAACGGGACTCCCGGCTACACCTTC. Translated: CASSLNGTPGYTF.

This clonotype occurred many times. The rearrangement links TRBV7-9 to TRBJ2-7, with D tentatively TRBD2 (5 bases). CDR1 and CDR2 from the germline V gene are SEHNR and FQNEAQ (reference sequence). V was clipped by 1 base and J by 1 base, with 11 bases between them. This CDR3 comprises 15 residues. The CDR3 nucleotides read TGTGCCAGCAGCTTAGGAAGCGGACTGTCCTACGAGCAGTACTTC. It translates to CASSLGSGLSYEQYF.

This clonotype was seen a few times. The CDR3 coding sequence is TGTGCCTGGAGTGGGCACGGGGAGGATCTCTACGAGCAGTACTTC. Residues: CAWSGHGEDLYEQYF. The chain joins TRBV30 to TRBJ2-7; D perhaps matches TRBD2 (6 bases). The CDR3 runs 15 residues. Germline CDR1 and CDR2: GTSNPN and SVGIG (reference sequence). V was trimmed by 1 base and J by 3 bases, leaving 16 bases between them.

The chain has TRBV20-1 and TRBJ1-6; 7 bases align to TRBD1. The V and J ends lost 7 bases and 5 bases, in that order; junction bases with no gene match: 5. Per germline, CDR1 DFQATT and CDR2 SNEGSKA (reference sequence). The CDR3 totals 13 residues. Written as DNA, the CDR3 is TGCAGTGGGAAAGGACAGGATAATTCACCCCTCCACTTT. This codes for CSGKGQDNSPLHF.

This clonotype was counted only a few times. The chain links TRBV18 to TRBJ1-2, with D possibly being TRBD1 (5 bases). Looked up from germline, CDR1 is KGHSH and CDR2 is LQKENI. This CDR3 is 19 amino acids long. V lost 3 bases to trimming and J lost 4 bases, with 27 bases between them. In nucleotides, the CDR3 is TGTGCCAGCTCACCCACCGGGGCAGGCAGGAAGGGAGGCCCCTATGGCTACACCTTC. The encoded protein is CASSPTGAGRKGGPYGYTF.

There are a few counts of this clonotype. V and J are TRBV6-5 and TRBJ2-7, with 9 bases that match TRBD1. The CDR3 totals 14 residues. Trimming cost V 4 bases and J 4 bases; bases outside gene matches: 5. CDR1 is MNHEY, CDR2 SVGAGI, per germline. As DNA, the CDR3 is TGTGCCAGCAGTTCGGGGACAGGGATTTACGAGCAGTACTTC. This encodes CASSSGTGIYEQYF.

V is TRBV7-9 and J is TRBJ2-3, with 11 positions matching TRBD2. V lost 3 bases and J lost 1; bases outside the gene matches: 3. The germline V gene has CDR1 SEHNR and CDR2 FQNEAQ (reference sequence). This CDR3 is built from 16 residues. The CDR3 sequence: CASSFISGGGTDTQYF. Here the CDR3 DNA reads TGTGCCAGCAGCTTCATTAGCGGGGGGGGCACAGATACGCAGTATTTT.

There are a few counts of this clonotype. The chain combines TRBV7-8 with TRBJ1-4; tentatively, D is TRBD1 (6 bases). CDR3 length: 15 amino acids. In germline, CDR1 is SGHVS, CDR2 FQNEAQ. Trimming left V 1 base short and J 3 bases short, with 9 bases between. In DNA, the CDR3 is TGTGCCAGCAGCTTAGATGAGGGGGCTAATGAAAAACTGTTTTTT. The encoded protein is CASSLDEGANEKLFF.

V is TRBV7-9 and J is TRBJ2-5, with D possibly TRBD2 on 5 matching bases. The CDR3 runs to 15 residues. The V and J ends lost 0 bases and 5 bases respectively, with 13 bases between them. Germline V gene sequence: CDR1 SEHNR, CDR2 FQNEAQ (reference sequence). The CDR3 region is CASSLAGSRRETQYF. DNA of the CDR3: TGTGCCAGCAGCTTAGCGGGGAGCAGGAGGGAGACCCAGTACTTC.

J is TRBJ2-7 and V is TRBV20-1, with 11 bases identical to TRBD1. Germline CDR1 is DFQATT and CDR2 is SNEGSKA (reference sequence). With V trimmed by 8 bases and J by 6 bases, 9 bases remained unmatched. The CDR3 totals 13 residues. CDR3 sequence: CSTPGQGASEQYF. The CDR3 DNA reads as TGCAGTACTCCCGGACAGGGGGCGTCCGAGCAGTACTTC.